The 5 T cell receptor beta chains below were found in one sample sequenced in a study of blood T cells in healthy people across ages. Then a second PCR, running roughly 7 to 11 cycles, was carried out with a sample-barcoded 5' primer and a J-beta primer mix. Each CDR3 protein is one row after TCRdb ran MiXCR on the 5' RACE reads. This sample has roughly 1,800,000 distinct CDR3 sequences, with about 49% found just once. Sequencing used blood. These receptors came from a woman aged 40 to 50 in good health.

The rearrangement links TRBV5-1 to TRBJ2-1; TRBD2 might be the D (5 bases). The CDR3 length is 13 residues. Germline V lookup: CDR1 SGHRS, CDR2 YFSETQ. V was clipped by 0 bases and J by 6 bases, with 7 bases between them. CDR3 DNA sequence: TGCGCCAGCAGCTTGGACGGGGTCAATGAGCAGTTCTTC. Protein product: CASSLDGVNEQFF. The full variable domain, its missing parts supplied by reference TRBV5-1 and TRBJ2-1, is KAGVTQTPRYLIKTRGQQVTLSCSPISGHRSVSWYQQTPGQGLQFLFEYFSETQRNKGNFPGRFSGRQFSNSRSEMNVSTLELGDSALYLCASSLDGVNEQFFGPGTRLTVL.

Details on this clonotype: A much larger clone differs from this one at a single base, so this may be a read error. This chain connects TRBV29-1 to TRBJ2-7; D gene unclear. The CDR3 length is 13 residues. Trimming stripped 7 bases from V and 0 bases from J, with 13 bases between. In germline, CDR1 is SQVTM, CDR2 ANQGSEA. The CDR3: CSAETYGSYEQYF. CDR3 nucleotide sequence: TGCAGCGCCGAGACTTACGGCTCCTACGAGCAGTACTTC.

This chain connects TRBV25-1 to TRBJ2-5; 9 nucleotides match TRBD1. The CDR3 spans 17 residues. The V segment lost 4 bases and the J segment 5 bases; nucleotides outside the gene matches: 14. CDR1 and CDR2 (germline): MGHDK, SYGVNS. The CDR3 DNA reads TGTGCCAGCAGTGGATTTACAGGGGGCGCCGGGTCGGAGACCCAGTACTTC. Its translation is CASSGFTGGAGSETQYF.

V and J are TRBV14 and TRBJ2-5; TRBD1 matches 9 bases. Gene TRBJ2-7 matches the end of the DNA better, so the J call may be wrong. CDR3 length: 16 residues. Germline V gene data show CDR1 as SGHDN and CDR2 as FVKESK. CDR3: CASSQGFRTGDYEQYF. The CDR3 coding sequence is TGTGCCAGCAGCCAAGGTTTCCGGACAGGGGACTACGAGCAGTACTTC.

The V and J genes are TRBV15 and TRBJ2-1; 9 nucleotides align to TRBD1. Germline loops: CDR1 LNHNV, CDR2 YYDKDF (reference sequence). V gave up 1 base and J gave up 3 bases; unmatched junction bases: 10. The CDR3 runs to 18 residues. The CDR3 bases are TGTGCCACCAGCAGAGGGGGCTCAGGACAGGGGTACTACAATGAGCAGTTCTTC. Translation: CATSRGGSGQGYYNEQFF.